The 2 T cell receptor beta chains below come from one sample, sequenced in a study of T cells in women clearing cervical HPV infection. This table comes from immunoSEQ multiplex PCR, and its TCRdb copy is limited to in-frame clones, with some not included. Listed are over 25,000 clones; 7.8% falls within the top ten. Specimen: blood buffy coat. Source of these receptors: a woman between 18 and 69 years old with a cervical HPV16 infection that either progressed to CIN3+ or cleared (not recorded which).

Regarding this clone: The read ends 3 residues shy of where the CDR3 ends; the end is completed using the germline J gene. The rearrangement links TRBV2 to TRBJ1-2, with a weak D call TRBD1 (6 bases). Looked up from germline, CDR1 is SNHLY and CDR2 is FYNNEI. CDR3 length: 14 residues. V was clipped by 6 bases and J by 1 base, with 12 bases between them. Incomplete CDR3 DNA: TGTGCCAGCAGGCAGGGGTACCTTAACTATGGC. Translated, it gives CASRQGYLNYG. Given in full, the CDR3 is CASRQGYLNYGYTF. The variable domain in full, completed from reference TRBV2 and TRBJ1-2, reads EPEVTQTPSHQVTQMGQEVILRCVPISNHLYFYWYRQILGQKVEFLVSFYNNEISEKSEIFDDQFSVERPDGSNFTLKIRSTKLEDSAMYFCASRQGYLNYGYTFGSGTRLTVV.

A note on this clone: The CDR3 end lies 3 residues beyond the end of the read and is filled in from the germline J gene. Other DNA sequences in the sample encode the same CDR3. The chain is built from TRBV20-1 and TRBJ2-3, with 10 bases identical to TRBD2. CDR3 size: 14 residues. Trimming took 5 bases from V and 2 from J; bases not matched to a gene: 4. Germline CDR1 reads DFQATT; CDR2 reads SNEGSKA (reference sequence). This CDR3 is CSAPGLAATDTQYF. CDR3 bases read: TGCAGTGCTCCCGGACTAGCGGCCACAGATACG.